One TCR beta chain is described in this entry. Germline loops: CDR1 SGHDT, CDR2 YYEEEE. Trimming removed 2 bases from V and 0 bases from J, with 5 bases in between. CDR3 length: 13 amino acids. Measured with immunoSEQ multiplex PCR; TCRdb has only the in-frame clones, and not every one. This sample has approximately 220,000 clones; 75% to 90% occur once, and the top ten carry roughly 4.5%. The data belong to a study of blood T cell repertoires in COVID-19. About the study: T cells, B-cell-depleted T cells, or PBMCs provided the cDNA or gDNA that served as material.

The age range of participants was about 18 to 95 years, with residence in fewer than 25 US areas. The specimen sequenced was PBMCs or T cells enriched from blood (not recorded which). The rearrangement links TRBV5-6 to TRBJ1-2; D not certain. The sequence was obtained from a woman aged 25 to 39 who had been exposed to COVID-19. This CDR3 is CASSFSANYGYTF. Written as DNA, the CDR3 is TGTGCCAGCAGCTTTTCTGCTAACTATGGCTACACCTTC.